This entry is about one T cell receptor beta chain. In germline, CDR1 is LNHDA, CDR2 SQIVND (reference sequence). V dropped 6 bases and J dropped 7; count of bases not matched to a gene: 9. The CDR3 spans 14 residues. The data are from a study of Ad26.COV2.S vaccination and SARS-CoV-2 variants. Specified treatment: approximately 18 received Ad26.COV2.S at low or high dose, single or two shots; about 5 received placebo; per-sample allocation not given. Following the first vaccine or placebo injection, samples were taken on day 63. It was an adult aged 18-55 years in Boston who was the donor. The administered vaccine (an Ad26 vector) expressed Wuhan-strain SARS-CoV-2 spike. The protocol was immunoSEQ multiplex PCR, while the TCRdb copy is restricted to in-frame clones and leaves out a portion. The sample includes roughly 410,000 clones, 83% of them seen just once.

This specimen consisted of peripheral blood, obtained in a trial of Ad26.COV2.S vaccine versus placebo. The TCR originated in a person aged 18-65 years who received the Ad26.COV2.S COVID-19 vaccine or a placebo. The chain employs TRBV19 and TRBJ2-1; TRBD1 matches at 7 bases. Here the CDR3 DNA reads TGTGCCAGTAGGACGAGGGGGCTTGGAAATGAGCAGTTCTTC. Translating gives CASRTRGLGNEQFF.